Sequencing of this TCR beta chain was carried out in a study of Graves' ophthalmopathy and Graves' hyperthyroidism. Study-level points and caveats: The model reached approximately 71% sensitivity and roughly 72% specificity for predicting ophthalmopathy progression. Blood was where most expanded thyroid clonotypes above 0.001 frequency also turned up.

This clonotype has at least ten counts. Antigen: not known. CDR3 length equals 16 residues. Germline CDR1 is SGHRS and CDR2 is YFSETQ. V lost 0 bases and J 3 bases, leaving 12 bases between the germline ends. Amplification from RNA transcripts yielded the TCR beta CDR3 regions. HTBI primers served in a first-round RT-PCR, which a second-round multiplex PCR followed. TCRdb re-called the multiplex PCR reads with MiXCR, one entry per CDR3 protein. Of approximately 210,000 distinct CDR3 sequences in the sample, 25% to 35% were seen once. The PBMCs were taken from approximately 9 ml of fresh peripheral blood.

This rearrangement joins TRBV5-1 to TRBJ2-2, with D perhaps TRBD1 or TRBD2 (5 bases each). The sequence derives from a man between 50 and 59 years old with Graves' ophthalmopathy. Sequencing used peripheral blood. CDR3 DNA sequence: TGCGCCAGCAGCTTGGTGGGGCGGCGGGACACCGGGGAGCTGTTTTTT. Translating it yields CASSLVGRRDTGELFF.